This record concerns one T cell receptor beta chain sequence. Germline loops: CDR1 MNHEY, CDR2 SMNVEV (reference sequence). The V end was cut by 6 bases, the J end by 0 bases, with 12 bases between. The CDR3 extends over 15 amino acids. The protocol was immunoSEQ multiplex PCR, while the TCRdb copy is restricted to in-frame clones and leaves out a portion. In the table there are around 50,000 clones, around 73% of which are singletons. This sample is drawn from a study of blood T cell repertoires in COVID-19. Study-wide background: The origin of the acute and convalescent COVID-19 samples was the United States, Italy and Spain.

Individuals aged about 18 to 100 years were recruited from fewer than 30 US areas. Clinical history reported by participants formed the basis on which cohorts were assigned. The TCR was taken from a woman aged 50 to 65 with acute COVID-19. Specimen: PBMCs or T cells enriched from blood (not recorded which). The chain uses TRBV27 and TRBJ1-3, with a weak D call TRBD1 (5 bases). The CDR3 DNA reads TGTGCCAGCAGCCCAATTCAGGGCTCTGGAAACACCATATATTTT. This sequence encodes CASSPIQGSGNTIYF.